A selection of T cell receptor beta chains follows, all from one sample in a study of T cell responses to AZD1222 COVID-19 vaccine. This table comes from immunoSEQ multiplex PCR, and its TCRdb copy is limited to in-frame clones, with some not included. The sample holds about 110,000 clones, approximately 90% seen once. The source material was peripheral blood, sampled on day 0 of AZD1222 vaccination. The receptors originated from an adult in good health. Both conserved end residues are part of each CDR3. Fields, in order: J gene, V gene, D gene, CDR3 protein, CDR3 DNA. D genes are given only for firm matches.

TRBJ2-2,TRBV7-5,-,CARSLVAGSGNNTGELFF,TGTGCCAGAAGCTTAGTTGCCGGAAGCGGAAACAACACCGGGGAGCTGTTTTTT
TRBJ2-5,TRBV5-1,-,CASSPGGGGLSETQYF,TGCGCCAGCAGCCCAGGAGGTGGGGGGCTTTCAGAGACCCAGTACTTC
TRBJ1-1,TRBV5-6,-,CASSLVQVKKEAFF,TGTGCCAGCAGCTTGGTACAGGTGAAAAAAGAAGCTTTCTTT
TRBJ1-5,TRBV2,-,CASRQDIGNQPQHF,TGTGCCAGCCGACAGGACATAGGGAATCAGCCCCAGCATTTT
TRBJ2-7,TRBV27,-,CASSFDLGDEQYF,TGTGCCAGCAGTTTCGATCTAGGGGACGAGCAGTACTTC
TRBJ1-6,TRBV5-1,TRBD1,CASSLSTGANSPLHF,TGCGCCAGCAGCCTATCAACAGGGGCTAATTCACCCCTCCACTTT
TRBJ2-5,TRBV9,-,CASSVGWSLQETQYF,TGTGCCAGCAGCGTAGGGTGGTCTCTACAAGAGACCCAGTACTTC
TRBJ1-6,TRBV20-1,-,CSASPPGRGGVTLHF,TGCAGTGCTAGTCCTCCGGGCAGGGGAGGGGTCACCCTCCACTTT
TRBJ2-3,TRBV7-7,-,CASSLGHSSTDTQYF,TGTGCCAGCAGCTTAGGACACTCTAGCACAGATACGCAGTATTTT
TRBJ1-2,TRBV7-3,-,CASSLNYLGDAISANYGYTF,TGTGCCAGCAGCTTAAATTACTTGGGGGACGCCATCTCAGCTAACTATGGCTACACCTTC